This T cell receptor beta chain emerged from a study of cytomegalovirus exposure and HLA in healthy donors. Overall study: The Caucasian-associated ancestry cluster held around 81% of some 420 genotyped donors. The study, taken as a whole, reports: The CMV antigen specificity of a few CMV-associated chains was confirmed through in vitro analysis. In a later analysis, a missense DCLRE1C variant was linked to TCR beta V- and J-gene trimming.

In the PCR, 60 Vbeta and 13 Jbeta primers were used. TCRdb's copy holds only in-frame clones and misses some; the assay was immunoSEQ multiplex PCR. The repertoire consists of over 150,000 clones, with roughly 76% occurring once and the leading ten covering about 2.5%. Details on this clone: The antigen is undetermined.

The sequencing input was PBMCs. This receptor was taken from a male donor in good health and CMV-seronegative.

Here the CDR3 reads CASSLRQGDGYTF. As DNA, the CDR3 is TGTGCCAGCAGCTTGAGGCAGGGGGATGGCTACACCTTC. The chain joins TRBV13 to TRBJ1-2; 7 positions match TRBD1. J was trimmed by 6 bases and V by 3 bases; bases with no gene match: 4. The length of the CDR3 is 13 residues. CDR1 PRHDT and CDR2 FYEKMQ come from the germline V gene (reference sequence).